This TCR beta chain came from a study of blood T cells in healthy people across ages. Trimming cost V 2 bases and J 8 bases, with 12 bases left between them. This CDR3 is 13 amino acids long. Germline CDR1 and CDR2: SEHNR and FQNEAQ (reference sequence). The use of a sample-barcoded 5' primer and a J-beta primer mix characterized a second PCR of about 7 to 12 cycles. Each cDNA molecule, via a template-switch adaptor with 12 random nucleotides, was tagged. TCRdb redid the calling of the 5' RACE reads with MiXCR, one entry per CDR3 protein. The table includes 800,000 to 1,000,000 distinct CDR3 sequences, around 48% detected once.

The sequenced sample was blood. The clonotype originates from a man aged 25-45 years in good health. The V gene is TRBV7-9, the J gene TRBJ1-2, with a possible D match to TRBD1 (6 bases). This CDR3 reads CASSLPQGRGYTF. The CDR3 nucleotides read TGTGCCAGCAGCTTACCGCAGGGGAGGGGCTACACCTTC.